These 4 T cell receptor beta chains were sequenced from one sample in a study of identical twins. TCRdb analysed the 5' RACE reads with MiXCR anew, one entry per CDR3 protein. The data show 550,000 to 700,000 distinct CDR3 sequences, less than 25% seen once. The data were also submitted as part of a second study, on T cells expressing NK-cell markers.

The sample consisted of PBMCs. The receptors here all came from a woman under 30 in good health.

This clonotype has at least ten counts. The V gene is TRBV5-5, the J gene TRBJ2-7; D unresolved. CDR1 and CDR2 (germline): SGHKS, YYEKEE (reference sequence). The CDR3 totals 12 residues. Trimming stripped 4 bases from V and 4 bases from J, with 9 bases between. CDR3 DNA: TGTGCCAGCAGCGAGGACGGATACGAGCAGTACTTC. Translated, it gives CASSEDGYEQYF. The entire variable domain, with the rest obtained from reference TRBV5-5 and TRBJ2-7, is as follows: DAGVTQSPTHLIKTRGQQVTLRCSPISGHKSVSWYQQVLGQGPQFIFQYYEKEERGRGNFPDRFSARQFPNYSSELNVNALLLGDSALYLCASSEDGYEQYFGPGTRLTVT.

V gene TRBV29-1 combines with J gene TRBJ2-3, with D possibly being TRBD2 (6 bases). Trimming removed 3 bases at V and 2 bases at J, with 9 bases between. The CDR3 has 13 residues. Germline loops: CDR1 SQVTM, CDR2 ANQGSEA. CDR3 bases: TGCAGCGTTGATATAGCGGCCACAGATACGCAGTATTTT. Its protein is CSVDIAATDTQYF.

This clonotype turned up a few times. J is TRBJ2-3 and V is TRBV6-1; the D is unclear. The CDR3 is 14 residues long. Trimming shortened V by 4 bases and J by 3 bases, and 11 bases separated the two germline ends. Germline lookup yields CDR1 MNHNS and CDR2 SASEGT. In DNA, the CDR3 is TGTGCCAGCAGTGCCGGGCCCGGTACAGATACGCAGTATTTT. Protein product: CASSAGPGTDTQYF.

The chain links TRBV11-2 to TRBJ2-1, with D hard to call. CDR3 length: 15 residues. The V end was cut by 5 bases, the J end by 0 bases, with 11 bases between. Germline-derived CDR1 and CDR2 are SGHAT and FQNNGV. In DNA, the CDR3 is TGTGCCAGCAGCCCGCTACTGAGCTCCTACAATGAGCAGTTCTTC. It encodes CASSPLLSSYNEQFF.